Presented here are 12 T cell receptor beta chains from one specimen sequenced in a study of blood T cell repertoires in COVID-19. Sequencing was performed with immunoSEQ multiplex PCR; in TCRdb, only in-frame clones are kept and a portion is missing. This sample has about 670,000 clones, with over 80% found just once. Sequenced: peripheral blood. The receptor source for this set is a woman between 18 and 30 years old with acute or convalescent COVID-19.

This chain joins TRBV12-3 or TRBV12-4 and TRBJ1-5; no reliable D call. This CDR3 contains 13 residues. V dropped 4 bases and J dropped 6 bases, with 10 bases sitting between them. Written as DNA, the CDR3 is TGTGCCAGCAGTTCCCATTATAGTCAGCCCCAGCATTTT. This codes for CASSSHYSQPQHF.

The chain combines TRBV6-1 with TRBJ1-1; weak D call: TRBD1 (6 bases). The CDR3 length is 18 residues. Germline CDR1 MNHNS, CDR2 SASEGT. Trimming left V 1 base short and J 0 bases short, with 18 bases between. The CDR3, as DNA: TGTGCCAGCAGTGAAGGTCGGGGGGGCCCCTGGATGAACACTGAAGCTTTCTTT. Translating it yields CASSEGRGGPWMNTEAFF.

The chain recombines TRBV2 with TRBJ1-2, with D unresolved. The V end lost 2 bases, the J end lost 8 bases, and 15 bases lay between the germline ends. Germline-derived CDR1 and CDR2 are SNHLY and FYNNEI. The CDR3 runs 14 residues. CDR3 nucleotides: TGTGCCAGCAGTGAATCCGGGGTACTGGCGGGCTACACCTTC. Translating gives CASSESGVLAGYTF.

This clone was observed once. This chain connects TRBV4-1 to TRBJ2-1; maybe TRBD2 (6 bases). Per the germline V gene, CDR1 is MGHRA and CDR2 is YSYEKL. V lost 1 base and J lost 5, with 18 bases in between. The CDR3 contains 17 residues. The CDR3 is CASSQAPGEPKNNEQFF. The CDR3, as DNA: TGCGCCAGCAGCCAAGCCCCGGGGGAACCAAAAAACAATGAGCAGTTCTTC.

V usage is TRBV24-1 and J usage is TRBJ1-2; unclear D gene. Germline CDR1 is KGHDR and CDR2 is SFDVKD. Trimming pared 5 bases from V and 8 bases from J, leaving 14 bases between. This CDR3 spans 13 amino acids. In DNA form, the CDR3 reads TGTGCCACCAGTGGCCCCCGTGAAGCCGGCTACACCTTC. Encoded protein: CATSGPREAGYTF.

This chain links TRBV4-1 with TRBJ2-2; possibly TRBD1 for D (6 bases). Germline V gives CDR1 MGHRA, CDR2 YSYEKL. Deletions cut 4 bases from V and 6 bases from J, with 30 bases between. CDR3 length: 20 amino acids. In DNA form, the CDR3 reads TGCGCCAGCAGCCCTCCCTGGCGCCAAGACAGGTTGACACCGGCCGGGGAGCTGTTTTTT. Translated: CASSPPWRQDRLTPAGELFF.

The genes are TRBV28 and TRBJ2-2, with a weak D call TRBD1 (5 bases). Germline CDR1 MDHEN, CDR2 SYDVKM. The CDR3 totals 15 residues. V lost 5 bases and J lost 1, with 11 bases in between. The CDR3 nucleotides are TGTGCCAGCAGTCCTGGGGCGTTGAACACCGGGGAGCTGTTTTTT. It yields the protein CASSPGALNTGELFF.

A word on this clone: Other DNA sequences in the same sample also yield this CDR3. DNA of the CDR3: TGTGCCAGCTCACCGGGACTTAACTACGAGCAGTACTTC. It codes for CASSPGLNYEQYF. The chain combines TRBV18 with TRBJ2-7; D possibly corresponds to TRBD2 (6 bases). Trimming left V 3 bases short and J 3 bases short, with 9 bases between. This CDR3 region has 13 residues. Per germline, CDR1 KGHSH and CDR2 LQKENI.

V is TRBV4-1 and J is TRBJ1-4; D not certain. From germline, CDR1 is MGHRA and CDR2 YSYEKL. This CDR3 spans 13 amino acids. V dropped 4 bases and J dropped 8 bases, with 11 bases sitting between them. The CDR3 is CASSLNRVEKLFF. CDR3 nucleotide sequence: TGCGCCAGCAGCCTGAACCGGGTGGAAAAACTGTTTTTT.

The chain carries TRBV11-2 and TRBJ1-2, with 11 bases aligning to TRBD1. After removal of 4 bases from V and 5 bases from J, the junction contained 6 bases not matched to a gene. The length of the CDR3 is 15 residues. Germline assignment: CDR1 SGHAT and CDR2 FQNNGV. In DNA form, the CDR3 reads TGTGCCAGCAGCTCGGGACAGGGGGATTCATATGGCTACACCTTC. Its protein is CASSSGQGDSYGYTF.

The chain uses TRBV19 and TRBJ1-5; possible D gene TRBD1, 6 bases. V was cut by 3 bases and J by 5 bases, with 17 bases left in between. Germline V lookup: CDR1 LNHDA, CDR2 SQIVND (reference sequence). The CDR3 sequence is 16 residues long. The CDR3 DNA follows: TGTGCCAGTAGTATGGGGGGGGCGCTTGGCCATCAGCCCCAGCATTTT. Protein: CASSMGGALGHQPQHF. The full variable domain, in which reference TRBV19 and TRBJ1-5 provide the parts outside the CDR3, is DGGITQSPKYLFRKEGQNVTLSCEQNLNHDAMYWYRQDPGQGLRLIYYSQIVNDFQKGDIAEGYSVSREKKESFPLTVTSAQKNPTAFYLCASSMGGALGHQPQHFGDGTRLSIL.

V usage is TRBV4-2 and J usage is TRBJ1-1; possible D gene TRBD1, 5 bases. Germline V CDR1 and CDR2: LGHNA, YNFKEQ. This CDR3 comprises 14 residues. Trimming removed 1 base at V and 0 bases at J, with 6 bases between. The CDR3 DNA follows: TGTGCCAGCAGCCAAGGACAGTTGAACACTGAAGCTTTCTTT. This sequence encodes CASSQGQLNTEAFF.